The 25 T cell receptor beta chains below were found in one sample sequenced in a study of T-cell reconstitution after alpha-beta-depleted transplantation in children. Using unique molecular identifiers, the investigators prepared the TCRbeta library. Each CDR3 protein gets one entry after TCRdb re-called the PCR reads with MiXCR. The repertoire holds around 960,000 distinct CDR3 sequences, with roughly 31% as singletons. This material consisted of PBMCs, mostly from graft donor cells, taken 360 days after TCRalphabeta/CD19-depleted stem cell transplant. Receptors were obtained from a boy under two years old who had a stem cell transplant for SCID, so the T cells may come from the graft donor.

The rearrangement links TRBV4-2 to TRBJ2-3, with 11 positions matching TRBD2. The V segment lost 0 bases and the J segment 3 bases; nucleotides outside the gene matches: 2. CDR3 length equals 16 residues. CDR1 and CDR2 from the germline V gene are LGHNA and YNFKEQ. Written as DNA, the CDR3 is TGTGCCAGCAGCCAAGATCCTAGCGGGAGGACAGATACGCAGTATTTT. This translates into CASSQDPSGRTDTQYF.

Notes on this clonotype: Being one base from a much bigger clone, this may be a read error. The J gene is TRBJ2-3, the V gene TRBV13, with D possibly matching TRBD1 (6 bases). The CDR3 consists of 14 residues. Germline V gives CDR1 PRHDT, CDR2 FYEKMQ (reference sequence). V lost 3 bases, J lost 6 bases, and 13 bases lay in between. CDR3 bases: TGTGCCAGCAGCTTTGGGGGCATCTGCGATACGCAGTATTTT. This codes for CASSFGGICDTQYF.

This clonotype was detected only a few times. This chain joins TRBV7-9 and TRBJ1-1; TRBD1 agrees at 12 bases. CDR1 is SEHNR, CDR2 FQNEAQ, per germline (reference sequence). J lost 2 bases, V lost 5 bases, and 9 bases had no gene match. The CDR3 consists of 17 residues. This CDR3 is CASSADGTGGVNTEAFF. The DNA for the CDR3 is TGTGCCAGCAGCGCAGACGGGACAGGGGGCGTTAACACTGAAGCTTTCTTT.

A few counts support this clonotype. The chain links TRBV7-8 to TRBJ2-7; D might be TRBD1 (5 bases). The CDR3 is made up of 15 amino acids. Trimming stripped 0 bases from V and 3 bases from J, with 12 bases between. CDR1 and CDR2 from the germline V gene are SGHVS and FQNEAQ. CDR3: CASSLAHTGFYEQYF. The CDR3 bases are TGTGCCAGCAGCTTAGCCCACACAGGTTTCTACGAGCAGTACTTC.

This chain uses TRBV18 with TRBJ2-1, with 12 bases matching TRBD1. There are 21 residues in the CDR3. The germline V gene encodes CDR1 KGHSH and CDR2 LQKENI. The ends lost 4 bases at V and 0 bases at J; junction bases unmatched: 16. CDR3 bases: TGTGCCAGCTCACACCGGGGGGACAGGGGGCTATCGTGGGACTCCTACAATGAGCAGTTCTTC. Translated, it gives CASSHRGDRGLSWDSYNEQFF.

The sample holds a few counts of this clonotype. V and J are TRBV29-1 and TRBJ2-7; D tentatively fits TRBD1 or TRBD2 (6 bases each). CDR1 and CDR2 from the germline V gene are SQVTM and ANQGSEA. The CDR3 length is 13 residues. Trimming left V 2 bases short and J 6 bases short, with 14 bases between. This CDR3 is CSVEFVQGGEQYF. CDR3 coding DNA: TGCAGCGTTGAATTCGTACAGGGAGGCGAGCAGTACTTC.

Many counts were recorded for this clonotype. The chain combines TRBV2 with TRBJ2-1; D is perhaps TRBD2 (7 bases). V lost 4 bases to trimming and J lost 0 bases, with 13 bases between them. Germline lookup yields CDR1 SNHLY and CDR2 FYNNEI. The CDR3 is 16 residues long. The CDR3 DNA reads as TGTGCCAGCAGTGCTCGGGGGGCAAGCTCCTACAATGAGCAGTTCTTC. Residues: CASSARGASSYNEQFF. The whole variable domain, filled in from reference TRBV2 and TRBJ2-1, reads EPEVTQTPSHQVTQMGQEVILRCVPISNHLYFYWYRQILGQKVEFLVSFYNNEISEKSEIFDDQFSVERPDGSNFTLKIRSTKLEDSAMYFCASSARGASSYNEQFFGPGTRLTVL.

This clonotype was seen only a few times. The rearrangement joins TRBV6-5 to TRBJ1-1; D is unresolved. CDR3 length equals 15 residues. CDR1 and CDR2 (germline): MNHEY, SVGAGI. Trimming pared 0 bases from V and 1 base from J, leaving 9 bases between. CDR3 sequence (DNA): TGTGCCAGCAGTTACTCAAGTGCTCCGAACACTGAAGCTTTCTTT. Its protein product is CASSYSSAPNTEAFF.

This clonotype was counted only a few times. The CDR3 bases are TGCAGTGCTAGCCCCGGGACCCTCCCCTACAATGAGCAGTTCTTC. It codes for CSASPGTLPYNEQFF. The chain recombines TRBV20-1 with TRBJ2-1; D is perhaps TRBD1 or TRBD2 (5 bases each). Trimming cost V 3 bases and J 2 bases, with 14 bases left between them. Germline loops: CDR1 DFQATT, CDR2 SNEGSKA (reference sequence). This CDR3 contains 15 residues.

The chain employs TRBV20-1 and TRBJ2-5; D ambiguous. Germline CDR1 DFQATT, CDR2 SNEGSKA (reference sequence). The CDR3 totals 14 residues. V lost 1 base to trimming and J lost 4 bases, with 13 bases between them. DNA of the CDR3: TGCAGTGCTAGAGTCGAACCAAGGGCAGAGACCCAGTACTTC. Protein: CSARVEPRAETQYF.

Ten or more counts support this clonotype. This chain joins TRBV4-2 and TRBJ1-2, with D unclear. This CDR3 comprises 17 residues. Trimming left V 0 bases short and J 4 bases short, with 18 bases between. Germline loops: CDR1 LGHNA, CDR2 YNFKEQ. For the CDR3, the DNA is TGTGCCAGCAGCCAAGATGAAGGAAGCGTCTACGGCTATGGCTACACCTTC. This sequence encodes CASSQDEGSVYGYGYTF.

The rearrangement joins TRBV7-2 to TRBJ2-7; TRBD2 is a possible D gene (5 bases). V was shortened by 3 bases and J by 2 bases, with 11 bases between the two germline ends. CDR3 length equals 14 residues. Germline CDR1 is SGHTA and CDR2 is FQGNSA. CDR3 sequence reads: CASSFGVYAYEQYF. CDR3 nucleotide sequence: TGTGCCAGCAGCTTCGGGGTATATGCCTACGAGCAGTACTTC.

Many counts were recorded for this clonotype. The rearrangement links TRBV10-3 to TRBJ2-7, with 8 bases aligning to TRBD1. CDR1 is ENHRY and CDR2 is SYGVKD in the germline V gene. Trimming removed 2 bases from V and 4 bases from J; junction bases left unmatched: 10. CDR3 length: 16 amino acids. Written as DNA, the CDR3 is TGTGCCATCAGTGAGGGACAGGGAAAAGGGTGGTACGAGCAGTACTTC. Residues: CAISEGQGKGWYEQYF.

The chain is built from TRBV12-3 or TRBV12-4 and TRBJ2-3; D might be TRBD2 (6 bases). V gave up 3 bases and J gave up 1 base, with 14 bases separating them. There are 16 residues in the CDR3. Here the CDR3 DNA reads TGTGCCAGCAGTTTGAGAGCTCCTAGCGGCACAGATACGCAGTATTTT. Its protein is CASSLRAPSGTDTQYF.

The chain links TRBV20-1 to TRBJ2-7; 8 positions match TRBD1. The CDR3 covers 15 residues. J was trimmed by 2 bases and V by 0 bases; bases with no gene match: 6. The germline CDR1 and CDR2 sequences are DFQATT and SNEGSKA (reference sequence). CDR3 coding DNA: TGCAGTGCTAGAGATAACAGGGGGGCAGCCTACGAGCAGTACTTC. Amino acids: CSARDNRGAAYEQYF.

This clonotype was seen a handful of times. The chain uses TRBV10-3 and TRBJ2-7; D is unclear. Germline V gene sequence: CDR1 ENHRY, CDR2 SYGVKD. V shed 4 bases and J shed 0 bases, with 13 bases lying between them. CDR3 length: 15 residues. CDR3: CAISGVGSSSYEQYF. The DNA for the CDR3 is TGTGCCATCAGTGGTGTTGGCTCGAGCTCCTACGAGCAGTACTTC.

This sequence joins TRBV24-1 and TRBJ2-5; TRBD2 might be the D (5 bases). Trimming took 6 bases from V and 3 from J, leaving 10 bases between them. Germline V gene data show CDR1 as KGHDR and CDR2 as SFDVKD. CDR3 length equals 13 residues. The CDR3 DNA reads as TGTGCCACCAGTAGAGCGGAAGAAGAGACCCAGTACTTC. Its translation: CATSRAEEETQYF.

The chain is built from TRBV2 and TRBJ2-5; 8 bases map to TRBD1. The junction had 3 bases not matched to a gene; V was cut back by 6 bases and J by 3 bases. The CDR3 is 13 residues long. CDR1 and CDR2 (germline): SNHLY, FYNNEI. CDR3 sequence (DNA): TGTGCCAGCAGCGCAGGGGGCGAAGAGACCCAGTACTTC. As protein: CASSAGGEETQYF.

The rearrangement uses TRBV6-1 and TRBJ2-2; 7 bases map to TRBD2. After removal of 6 bases from V and 4 bases from J, the junction contained 8 bases not matched to a gene. The CDR3 covers 15 residues. Germline values: CDR1 MNHNS, CDR2 SASEGT. CDR3 residues: CASSRGLGPTGELFF. CDR3 nucleotide sequence: TGTGCCAGCAGCCGAGGACTAGGACCCACCGGGGAGCTGTTTTTT.

This clonotype showed up just a few times. The chain links TRBV27 to TRBJ2-3; 10 bases align to TRBD1. Germline V gene lookup returns CDR1 MNHEY and CDR2 SMNVEV (reference sequence). V lost 4 bases and J lost 2; bases outside the gene matches: 21. CDR3 size: 21 residues. This CDR3 reads CASSSSFGGTGAFRLTDTQYF. The CDR3 nucleotides read TGTGCCAGCAGTTCATCATTCGGGGGGACAGGGGCTTTTCGCCTCACAGATACGCAGTATTTT.

This chain links TRBV5-1 with TRBJ2-1; a weak D match, TRBD1 (5 bases). CDR3 length: 12 residues. Trimming shortened V by 0 bases and J by 12 bases, and 10 bases separated the two germline ends. Germline V gene data show CDR1 as SGHRS and CDR2 as YFSETQ. The CDR3 nucleotides are TGCGCCAGCAGCTTGGAGGGGCAGACGCAGTTCTTC. It yields the protein CASSLEGQTQFF.

The chain links TRBV25-1 to TRBJ2-1, with 7 bases matching TRBD1. The CDR3 length is 16 residues. V lost 0 bases and J lost 5; bases outside the gene matches: 7. Germline V gives CDR1 MGHDK, CDR2 SYGVNS. This chain's CDR3 is CASSEYKGAPNNEQFF. The DNA of the CDR3 is TGTGCCAGCAGTGAATACAAGGGGGCACCGAACAATGAGCAGTTCTTC. The full variable domain, in which reference TRBV25-1 and TRBJ2-1 provide the parts outside the CDR3, is EADIYQTPRYLVIGTGKKITLECSQTMGHDKMYWYQQDPGMELHLIHYSYGVNSTEKGDLSSESTVSRIRTEHFPLTLESARPSHTSQYLCASSEYKGAPNNEQFFGPGTRLTVL.

In its sample, this clonotype was seen a few times. The chain employs TRBV7-9 and TRBJ2-3; the D is unclear. V shed 3 bases and J shed 4 bases, with 20 bases lying between them. There are 17 residues in the CDR3. Looked up from germline, CDR1 is SEHNR and CDR2 is FQNEAQ (reference sequence). CDR3: CASSFGFLSPPADTQYF. The CDR3 nucleotides are TGTGCCAGCAGCTTTGGATTTCTCAGCCCGCCTGCAGATACGCAGTATTTT.

This chain joins TRBV5-1 and TRBJ2-5; 10 bases fit TRBD2. This CDR3 spans 16 amino acids. The junction had 4 bases not matched to a gene; V was cut back by 1 base and J by 1 base. Germline V gene sequence: CDR1 SGHRS, CDR2 YFSETQ. The CDR3 loop reads CASSLRSGGIQETQYF. CDR3 nucleotides: TGCGCCAGCAGCTTGCGTAGCGGGGGGATCCAAGAGACCCAGTACTTC. The full variable domain, rest sourced from reference TRBV5-1 and TRBJ2-5, is KAGVTQTPRYLIKTRGQQVTLSCSPISGHRSVSWYQQTPGQGLQFLFEYFSETQRNKGNFPGRFSGRQFSNSRSEMNVSTLELGDSALYLCASSLRSGGIQETQYFGPGTRLLVL.

This clonotype was counted only a few times. The chain's CDR3 is CASSFPLSYEQYF. For the CDR3, the DNA is TGTGCCAGCAGCTTCCCGCTCTCCTACGAGCAGTACTTC. The chain joins TRBV7-2 to TRBJ2-7; D remains unclear. Germline CDR1 and CDR2: SGHTA and FQGNSA. Trimming shortened V by 3 bases and J by 0 bases, and 6 bases separated the two germline ends. This CDR3 has 13 amino acids.